Listed here are 18 T cell receptor beta chains from one sample, sequenced in a study of blood T cell repertoires in COVID-19. Data came from immunoSEQ multiplex PCR; TCRdb stores just in-frame clones and leaves some out. The sample contains 200,000 to 250,000 clones, more than 85% of which appear only once. Specimen: peripheral blood. These receptor sequences come from a man aged 55 to 70 with COVID-19, enrolled during active disease.

V is TRBV3-1 (or the pseudogene TRBV3-2) and J is TRBJ2-2; 7 bases fit TRBD1. The germline CDR1 and CDR2 sequences are LGHDT and YNNKEL (reference sequence). Trimming cost V 2 bases and J 6 bases; bases outside gene matches: 9. There are 16 residues in the CDR3. The DNA for the CDR3 is TGTGCCAGCAGCCAAAGGTTGACAGGGCGAGCCGGGGAGCTGTTTTTT. Protein: CASSQRLTGRAGELFF.

Concerning this clone itself: Other DNA sequences from this sample encode an identical CDR3 as well. This sequence joins TRBV2 and TRBJ2-2, with D hard to call. Germline V gene sequence: CDR1 SNHLY, CDR2 FYNNEI. The CDR3 sequence is 14 residues long. V shed 3 bases and J shed 2 bases, with 7 bases lying between them. In DNA, the CDR3 is TGTGCCAGCAGTGAGACGACAAACACCGGGGAGCTGTTTTTT. This translates into CASSETTNTGELFF.

This clone was counted once. The V and J genes are TRBV7-8 and TRBJ1-1; 7 nucleotides match TRBD1. With 5 bases clipped from V and 1 base from J, the junction kept 10 bases outside the gene matches. Germline V CDR1 and CDR2: SGHVS, FQNEAQ. This CDR3 is built from 16 residues. CDR3 in amino acids: CASSIRDSTQNTEAFF. DNA for the CDR3: TGTGCCAGCAGCATCCGGGACAGTACTCAGAACACTGAAGCTTTCTTT.

The chain combines TRBV3-1 (or the pseudogene TRBV3-2) with TRBJ2-2, with TRBD2 as a possible D gene (7 bases). Deletions cut 4 bases from V and 3 bases from J, with 9 bases between. This CDR3 comprises 14 residues. Germline lookup yields CDR1 LGHDT and CDR2 YNNKEL (reference sequence). The CDR3 loop reads CASSRGGYTGELFF. The CDR3, as DNA: TGTGCCAGCAGCCGGGGGGGCTACACCGGGGAGCTGTTTTTT.

CDR3 in amino acids: CAWSSGRAKRSTDTQYF. Here the CDR3 DNA reads TGTGCCTGGAGTAGCGGGAGGGCCAAGAGGTCTACGGATACGCAGTATTTT. The chain has TRBV30 and TRBJ2-3, with 10 bases fitting TRBD2. J gave up 6 bases and V 2 bases, and 14 bases lay outside the gene matches. This CDR3 is 17 amino acids long. Germline assignment: CDR1 GTSNPN and CDR2 SVGIG (reference sequence).

V and J are TRBV7-2 and TRBJ1-3; D is perhaps TRBD1 (5 bases). Germline CDR1 is SGHTA and CDR2 is FQGNSA. This CDR3 contains 16 residues. The V end lost 1 base, the J end lost 0 bases, and 10 bases lay between the germline ends. CDR3 DNA: TGTGCCAGCAGCTTAGTCTCAGGGAACTCTGGAAACACCATATATTTT. This translates into CASSLVSGNSGNTIYF.

This chain joins TRBV4-1 and TRBJ1-1, with D uncertain. Germline V lookup: CDR1 MGHRA, CDR2 YSYEKL. The CDR3 consists of 16 residues. V was shortened by 3 bases and J by 3 bases, with 17 bases between the two germline ends. This chain's CDR3 is CASSHPPDNPYTEAFF. The DNA for the CDR3 is TGCGCCAGCAGCCATCCACCCGACAACCCTTACACTGAAGCTTTCTTT.

The genes are TRBV7-3 and TRBJ2-1; 9 bases align to TRBD2. The CDR3 totals 14 residues. Germline V gene lookup returns CDR1 SGHTA and CDR2 FQGTGA. V gave up 3 bases and J gave up 7 bases; unmatched junction bases: 4. The CDR3: CASSLGSGGNEQFF. DNA for the CDR3: TGTGCCAGCAGCTTGGGTAGCGGGGGAAATGAGCAGTTCTTC.

The chain couples TRBV2 to TRBJ1-6; TRBD1 might be the D (5 bases). Trimming shortened V by 5 bases and J by 5 bases, and 16 bases separated the two germline ends. The length of the CDR3 is 16 residues. Germline CDR1 is SNHLY and CDR2 is FYNNEI. The CDR3 DNA reads TGTGCCAGCAGTTTACTAGGGACTAATGATAATTCACCCCTCCACTTT. Translation: CASSLLGTNDNSPLHF.

The rearrangement uses TRBV27 and TRBJ1-5; maybe TRBD1 (5 bases). The CDR3 extends over 18 amino acids. Germline CDR1 reads MNHEY; CDR2 reads SMNVEV (reference sequence). V lost 5 bases, J lost 1 base, and 21 bases lay in between. This chain's CDR3 is CASSPIGLDGGSNQPQHF. For the CDR3, the DNA is TGTGCCAGCAGTCCTATCGGGCTCGACGGGGGAAGCAATCAGCCCCAGCATTTT.

V and J are TRBV18 and TRBJ2-2; possible D gene TRBD1, 6 bases. Deletions cut 5 bases from V and 0 bases from J, with 13 bases between. Germline CDR1 KGHSH, CDR2 LQKENI. CDR3 length: 16 residues. In DNA form, the CDR3 reads TGTGCCAGCTCAGGAGACGGGACAACGAACACCGGGGAGCTGTTTTTT. This gives the protein CASSGDGTTNTGELFF.

The chain is built from TRBV28 and TRBJ2-7, with 10 bases aligning to TRBD1. Germline V gene data show CDR1 as MDHEN and CDR2 as SYDVKM. V shed 6 bases and J 7 bases; nucleotides not matched to a gene: 12. This CDR3 has 15 residues. CDR3 in amino acids: CASRPPGTGVGEQYF. DNA for the CDR3: TGTGCCAGCAGACCTCCCGGGACAGGGGTGGGTGAGCAGTACTTC.

The chain combines TRBV2 with TRBJ1-5, with D perhaps TRBD1 (5 bases). Germline CDR1 and CDR2: SNHLY and FYNNEI. The CDR3 is 12 residues long. The ends were cut back, 11 bases at V and 7 bases at J, with 15 bases in the middle. The CDR3: CAGGAGSQPQHF. For the CDR3, the DNA is TGTGCCGGAGGGGCCGGTTCACAGCCCCAGCATTTT.

This clone occurred once. The chain carries TRBV18 and TRBJ1-2; D is possibly TRBD1 (5 bases). The V end lost 2 bases, the J end lost 0 bases, and 10 bases lay between the germline ends. The CDR3 is 15 residues long. CDR1 is KGHSH, CDR2 LQKENI, per germline. The CDR3 bases are TGTGCCAGCTCACCAGGCCCAGGGCCTAACTATGGCTACACCTTC. Translated, it gives CASSPGPGPNYGYTF.

The chain carries TRBV7-9 and TRBJ2-1, with a tentative D call TRBD1 (6 bases). This CDR3 contains 14 residues. Looked up from germline, CDR1 is SEHNR and CDR2 is FQNEAQ (reference sequence). Trimming cost V 1 base and J 6 bases, with 10 bases left between them. The CDR3 reads CASSLELGGNEQFF. The CDR3 DNA reads TGTGCCAGCAGCTTAGAATTAGGGGGCAATGAGCAGTTCTTC. Together with reference TRBV7-9 and TRBJ2-1, the CDR3 gives the full variable domain: DTGVSQNPRHKITKRGQNVTFRCDPISEHNRLYWYRQTLGQGPEFLTYFQNEAQLEKSRLLSDRFSAERPKGSFSTLEIQRTEQGDSAMYLCASSLELGGNEQFFGPGTRLTVL.

The J gene is TRBJ2-2, the V gene TRBV3-1 (or the pseudogene TRBV3-2); a weak D match, TRBD2 (6 bases). Trimming pared 5 bases from V and 5 bases from J, leaving 21 bases between. The CDR3 is 17 amino acids. Germline V lookup: CDR1 LGHDT, CDR2 YNNKEL (reference sequence). As DNA, the CDR3 is TGTGCCAGCAGCAAGCGGAGAGTGGCGGGATATACCGGGGAGCTGTTTTTT. Translated, it gives CASSKRRVAGYTGELFF.

In this sample, this clone turned up once. The chain combines TRBV3-1 (or the pseudogene TRBV3-2) with TRBJ2-1; the D is unclear. CDR3 length: 13 residues. The germline V gene has CDR1 LGHDT and CDR2 YNNKEL (reference sequence). The V end lost 0 bases, the J end lost 9 bases, and 9 bases lay between the germline ends. The CDR3: CASSQDLVGEQFF. The CDR3 DNA is TGTGCCAGCAGCCAAGATCTCGTCGGTGAGCAGTTCTTC.

The chain has TRBV29-1 and TRBJ2-1; D perhaps matches TRBD1 (6 bases). The CDR3 consists of 13 residues. Germline V CDR1 and CDR2: SQVTM, ANQGSEA. Trimming removed 7 bases from V and 1 base from J, with 11 bases in between. The CDR3 coding sequence is TGCAGCGGGGGGCAGGCTTCCTACAATGAGCAGTTCTTC. Residues: CSGGQASYNEQFF.